The entry that follows covers one T cell receptor (beta chain) sequence. The sample originates from a study of T cell responses to AZD1222 COVID-19 vaccine. The CDR3 runs 13 residues. Germline lookup yields CDR1 SGHTA and CDR2 FQGNSA. Trimming removed 5 bases at V and 7 bases at J, with 14 bases between. Assay: immunoSEQ multiplex PCR; the TCRdb copy retains only in-frame clones and omits some. The repertoire holds about 150,000 clones, with around 89% as singletons. The chain uses TRBV7-2 and TRBJ1-1, with a possible D match to TRBD1 (5 bases). This material consisted of peripheral blood, taken on day 0 of AZD1222 vaccination. The clonotype was recovered from an adult in good health. The CDR3 DNA reads TGTGCCAGCAGCCCCCAGATCGGGGGTGAAGCTTTCTTT. Translated: CASSPQIGGEAFF. The full variable domain, completed using reference TRBV7-2 and TRBJ1-1, is GAGVSQSPSNKVTEKGKDVELRCDPISGHTALYWYRQSLGQGLEFLIYFQGNSAPDKSGLPSDRFSAERTGGSVSTLTIQRTQQEDSAVYLCASSPQIGGEAFFGQGTRLTVV.